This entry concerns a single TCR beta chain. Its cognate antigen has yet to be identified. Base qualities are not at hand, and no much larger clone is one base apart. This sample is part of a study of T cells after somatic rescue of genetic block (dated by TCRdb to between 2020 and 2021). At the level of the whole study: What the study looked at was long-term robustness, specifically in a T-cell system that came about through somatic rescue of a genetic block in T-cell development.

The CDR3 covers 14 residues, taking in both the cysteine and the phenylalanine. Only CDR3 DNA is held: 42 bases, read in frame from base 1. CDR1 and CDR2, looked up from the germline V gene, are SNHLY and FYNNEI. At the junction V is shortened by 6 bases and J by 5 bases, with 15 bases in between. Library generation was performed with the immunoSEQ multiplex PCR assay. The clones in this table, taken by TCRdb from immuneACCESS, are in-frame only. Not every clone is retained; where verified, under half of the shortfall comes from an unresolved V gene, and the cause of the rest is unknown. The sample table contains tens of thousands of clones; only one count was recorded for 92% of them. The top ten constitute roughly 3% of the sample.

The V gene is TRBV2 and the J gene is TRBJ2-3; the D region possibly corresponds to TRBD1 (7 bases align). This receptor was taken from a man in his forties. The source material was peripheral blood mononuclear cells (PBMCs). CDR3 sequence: CASRYLQGGDTQYF. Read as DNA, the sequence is TGTGCCAGCAGATATTTGCAGGGGGGAGATACGCAGTATTTT.